The clone carrying this T cell receptor beta chain was observed a few times. Antigen unknown. This specimen comes from a study of naive and memory T cell subsets. General study points: Naive and memory repertoire findings lacked a ground truth for validation. Between naive and memory subsets, TCR abundance power law exponents differed. Especially in CD8 cells, naive repertoires contained a few larger clonotypes, possibly CD45RA-re-expressing memory cells. Over 95% of naive TCR sequences appeared only once, unlike memory subsets.

CDR3 size: 14 residues. Looked up from germline, CDR1 is MNHEY and CDR2 is SMNVEV (reference sequence). V shed 5 bases and J 5 bases; nucleotides not matched to a gene: 8. An equimolar mix of two oligonucleotides served as the beta constant-region primer for TRBC1 and TRBC2. Four rounds of PCR amplified the ligated cDNA using nested alpha and beta constant-region primers plus SP2. TCRdb reanalysed the UMI-ligation and nested PCR reads using MiXCR and keeps one entry per CDR3 protein. The top ten clones hold 0.55% to 0.75% of a sample with under 150,000 distinct CDR3 sequences, approximately 21% of them seen once. CMV status came from CD4+ T cell IFNgamma after overnight CMV lysate stimulation of fresh PBMCs.

The chain is built from TRBV27 and TRBJ1-1; 7 bases line up with TRBD1. The sample consisted of naive CD8+ T cells from blood. This TCR was sampled from a human donor in good health. As DNA, the CDR3 is TGTGCCAGCAGTCCCCTACAGGGGTTAACTGAAGCTTTCTTT. Encoded protein: CASSPLQGLTEAFF.